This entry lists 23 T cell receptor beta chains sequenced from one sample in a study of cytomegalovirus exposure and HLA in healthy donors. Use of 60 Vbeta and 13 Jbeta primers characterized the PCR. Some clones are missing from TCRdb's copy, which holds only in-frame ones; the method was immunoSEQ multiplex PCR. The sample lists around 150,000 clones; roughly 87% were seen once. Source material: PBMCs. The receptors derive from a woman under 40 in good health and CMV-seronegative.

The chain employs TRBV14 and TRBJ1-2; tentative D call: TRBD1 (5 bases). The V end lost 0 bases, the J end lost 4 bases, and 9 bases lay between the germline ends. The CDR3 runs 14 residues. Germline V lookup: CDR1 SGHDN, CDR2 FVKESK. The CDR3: CASSQEEGPYGYTF. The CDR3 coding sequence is TGTGCCAGCAGCCAAGAGGAGGGACCCTATGGCTACACCTTC.

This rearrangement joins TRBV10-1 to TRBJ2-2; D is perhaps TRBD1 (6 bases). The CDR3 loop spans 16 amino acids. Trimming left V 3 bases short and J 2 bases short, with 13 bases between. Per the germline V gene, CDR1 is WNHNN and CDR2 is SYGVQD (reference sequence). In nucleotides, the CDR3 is TGCGCCAGCAGTGACCGCAGGGGCCCTAACACCGGGGAGCTGTTTTTT. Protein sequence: CASSDRRGPNTGELFF.

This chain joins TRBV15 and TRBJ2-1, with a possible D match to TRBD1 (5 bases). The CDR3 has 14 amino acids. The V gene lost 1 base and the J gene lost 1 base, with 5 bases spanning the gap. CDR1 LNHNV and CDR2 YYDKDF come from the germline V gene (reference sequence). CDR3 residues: CATSRGQSYNEQFF. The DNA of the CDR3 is TGTGCCACCAGCAGAGGACAGTCCTACAATGAGCAGTTCTTC. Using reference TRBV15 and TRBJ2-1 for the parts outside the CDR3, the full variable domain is DAMVIQNPRYQVTQFGKPVTLSCSQTLNHNVMYWYQQKSSQAPKLLFHYYDKDFNNEADTPDNFQSRRPNTSFCFLDIRSPGLGDTAMYLCATSRGQSYNEQFFGPGTRLTVL.

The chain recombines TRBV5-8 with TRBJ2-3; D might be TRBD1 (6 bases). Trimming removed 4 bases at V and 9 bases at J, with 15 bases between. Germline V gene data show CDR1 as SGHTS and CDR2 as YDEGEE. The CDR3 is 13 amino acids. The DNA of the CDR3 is TGTGCCAGCAGCAGCACACAGGGAGTCACGCAGTATTTT. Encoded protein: CASSSTQGVTQYF.

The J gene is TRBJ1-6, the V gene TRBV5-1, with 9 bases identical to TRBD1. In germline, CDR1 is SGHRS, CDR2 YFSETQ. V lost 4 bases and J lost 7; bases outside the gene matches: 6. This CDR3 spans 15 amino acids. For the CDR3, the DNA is TGCGCCAGCAGCCAGGGGGACAGGGACAATTCACCCCTCCACTTT. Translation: CASSQGDRDNSPLHF.

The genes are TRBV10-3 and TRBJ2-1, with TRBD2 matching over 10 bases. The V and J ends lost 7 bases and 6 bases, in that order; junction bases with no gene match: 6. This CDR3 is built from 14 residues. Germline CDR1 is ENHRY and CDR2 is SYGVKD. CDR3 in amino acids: CAIKPSGSANEQFF. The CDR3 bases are TGTGCCATCAAGCCTAGCGGGAGCGCCAATGAGCAGTTCTTC.

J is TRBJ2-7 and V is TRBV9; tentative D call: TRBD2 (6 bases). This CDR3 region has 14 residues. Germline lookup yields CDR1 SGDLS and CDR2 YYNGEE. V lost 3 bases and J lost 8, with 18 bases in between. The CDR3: CASSASGTSVKQYF. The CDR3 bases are TGTGCCAGCAGCGCCTCCGGGACTTCAGTCAAGCAGTACTTC.

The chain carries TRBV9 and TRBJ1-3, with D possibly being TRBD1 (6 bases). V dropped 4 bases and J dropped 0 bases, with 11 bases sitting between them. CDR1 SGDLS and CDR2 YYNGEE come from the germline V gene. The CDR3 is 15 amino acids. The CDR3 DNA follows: TGTGCCAGCAGCCCCCGGACAGCCTCTGGAAACACCATATATTTT. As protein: CASSPRTASGNTIYF.

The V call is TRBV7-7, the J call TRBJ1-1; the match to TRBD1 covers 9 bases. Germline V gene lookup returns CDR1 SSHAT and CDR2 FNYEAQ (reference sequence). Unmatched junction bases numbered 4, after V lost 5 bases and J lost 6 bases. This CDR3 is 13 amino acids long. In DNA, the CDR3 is TGTGCCAGCAGCCCTACAGGGGGCTCTGAAGCTTTCTTT. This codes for CASSPTGGSEAFF. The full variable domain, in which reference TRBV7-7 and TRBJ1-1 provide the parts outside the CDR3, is GAGVSQSPRYKVTKRGQDVTLRCDPISSHATLYWYQQALGQGPEFLTYFNYEAQPDKSGLPSDRFSAERPEGSISTLTIQRTEQRDSAMYRCASSPTGGSEAFFGQGTRLTVV.

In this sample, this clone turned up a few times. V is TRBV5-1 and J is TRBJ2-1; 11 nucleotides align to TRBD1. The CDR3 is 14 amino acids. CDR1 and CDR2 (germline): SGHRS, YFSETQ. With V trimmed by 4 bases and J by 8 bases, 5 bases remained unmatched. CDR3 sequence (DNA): TGCGCCAGCAGCAAGGGACAGGGGGGCGATGAGCAGTTCTTC. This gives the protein CASSKGQGGDEQFF.

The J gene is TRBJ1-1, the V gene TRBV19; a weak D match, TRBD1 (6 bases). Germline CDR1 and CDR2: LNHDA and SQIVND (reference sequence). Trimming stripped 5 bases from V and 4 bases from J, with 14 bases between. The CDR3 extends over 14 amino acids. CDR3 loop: CASSQGYRSTEAFF. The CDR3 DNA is TGTGCCAGTAGTCAGGGGTATCGGTCCACTGAAGCTTTCTTT.

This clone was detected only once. DNA for the CDR3: TGTGCCAGTAGTGGGACAGGGATTGCCGGGGAGCTGTTTTTT. It translates to CASSGTGIAGELFF. The V call is TRBV19, the J call TRBJ2-2, with TRBD1 matching over 9 bases. Germline assignment: CDR1 LNHDA and CDR2 SQIVND (reference sequence). V lost 5 bases and J lost 6; bases outside the gene matches: 4. CDR3 length: 14 amino acids.

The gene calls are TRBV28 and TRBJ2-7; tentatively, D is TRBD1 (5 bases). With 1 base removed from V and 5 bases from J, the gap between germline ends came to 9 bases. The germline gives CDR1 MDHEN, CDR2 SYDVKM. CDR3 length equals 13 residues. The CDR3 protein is CASSLLGVHEQYF. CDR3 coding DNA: TGTGCCAGCAGTTTATTAGGGGTCCACGAGCAGTACTTC.

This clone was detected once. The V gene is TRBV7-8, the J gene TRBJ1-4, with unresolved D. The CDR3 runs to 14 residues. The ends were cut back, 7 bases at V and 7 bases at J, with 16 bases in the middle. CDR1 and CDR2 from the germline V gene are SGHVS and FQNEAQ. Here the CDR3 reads CASTINSGVEKLFF. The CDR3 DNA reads TGTGCCAGCACCATCAATTCCGGGGTTGAAAAACTGTTTTTT.

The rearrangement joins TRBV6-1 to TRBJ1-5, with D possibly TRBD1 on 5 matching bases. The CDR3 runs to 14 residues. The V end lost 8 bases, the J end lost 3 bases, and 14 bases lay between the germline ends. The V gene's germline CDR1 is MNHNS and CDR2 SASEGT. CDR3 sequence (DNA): TGTGCCAGCGTGCTCGACAGCAACAATCAGCCCCAGCATTTT. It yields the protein CASVLDSNNQPQHF.

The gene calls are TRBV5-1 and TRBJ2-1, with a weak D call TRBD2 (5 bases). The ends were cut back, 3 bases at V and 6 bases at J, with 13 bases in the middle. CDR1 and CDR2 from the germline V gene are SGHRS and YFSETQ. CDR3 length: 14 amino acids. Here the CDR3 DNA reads TGCGCCAGCAGCTCCGGGTGGGAGTCCAATGAGCAGTTCTTC. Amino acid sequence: CASSSGWESNEQFF. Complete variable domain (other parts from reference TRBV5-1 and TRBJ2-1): KAGVTQTPRYLIKTRGQQVTLSCSPISGHRSVSWYQQTPGQGLQFLFEYFSETQRNKGNFPGRFSGRQFSNSRSEMNVSTLELGDSALYLCASSSGWESNEQFFGPGTRLTVL.

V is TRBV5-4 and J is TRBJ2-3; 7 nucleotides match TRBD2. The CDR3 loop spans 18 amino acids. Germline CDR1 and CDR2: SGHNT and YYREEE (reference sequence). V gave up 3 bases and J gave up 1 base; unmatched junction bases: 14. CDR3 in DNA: TGTGCCAGCAGCTCTTACGGCCGGGGCGGGGGAGGCACAGATACGCAGTATTTT. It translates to CASSSYGRGGGGTDTQYF.

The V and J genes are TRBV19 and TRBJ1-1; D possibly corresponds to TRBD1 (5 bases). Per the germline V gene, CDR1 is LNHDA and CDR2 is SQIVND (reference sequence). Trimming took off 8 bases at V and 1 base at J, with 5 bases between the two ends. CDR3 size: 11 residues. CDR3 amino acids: CASGQNTEAFF. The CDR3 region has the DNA TGTGCCAGTGGACAGAACACTGAAGCTTTCTTT.

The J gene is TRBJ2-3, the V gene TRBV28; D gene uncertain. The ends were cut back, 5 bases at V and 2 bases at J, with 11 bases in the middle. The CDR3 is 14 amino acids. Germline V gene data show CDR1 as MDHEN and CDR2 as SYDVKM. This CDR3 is CASSLPPFTDTQYF. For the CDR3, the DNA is TGTGCCAGCAGTCTACCACCATTCACAGATACGCAGTATTTT.

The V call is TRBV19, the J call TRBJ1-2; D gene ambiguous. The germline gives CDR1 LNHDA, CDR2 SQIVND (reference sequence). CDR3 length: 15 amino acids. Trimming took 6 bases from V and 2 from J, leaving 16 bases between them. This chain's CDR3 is CASSLGNVPNYGYTF. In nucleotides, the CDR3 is TGTGCCAGTAGCCTCGGGAACGTACCCAACTATGGCTACACCTTC.

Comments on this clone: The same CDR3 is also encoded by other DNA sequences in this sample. The CDR3, as DNA: TGCGCCAGCAGTGGACAGCTGAACACTGAAGCTTTCTTT. It yields the protein CASSGQLNTEAFF. The chain carries TRBV10-1 and TRBJ1-1, with D tentatively TRBD1 (5 bases). CDR3 length equals 13 residues. Germline V gives CDR1 WNHNN, CDR2 SYGVQD (reference sequence). Trimming pared 4 bases from V and 0 bases from J, leaving 6 bases between.

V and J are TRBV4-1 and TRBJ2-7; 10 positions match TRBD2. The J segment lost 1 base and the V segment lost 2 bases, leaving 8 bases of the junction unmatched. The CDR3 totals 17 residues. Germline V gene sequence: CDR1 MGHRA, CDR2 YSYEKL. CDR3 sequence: CASSQTVAGGPSYEQYF. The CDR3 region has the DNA TGCGCCAGCAGCCAAACTGTAGCGGGGGGCCCGTCCTACGAGCAGTACTTC.

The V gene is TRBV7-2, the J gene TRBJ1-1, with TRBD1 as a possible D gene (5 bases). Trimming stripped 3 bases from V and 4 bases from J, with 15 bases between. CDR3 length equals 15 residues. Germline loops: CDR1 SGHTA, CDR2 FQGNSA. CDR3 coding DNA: TGTGCCAGCAGCTTCATTGCGCGCGGGGGCACTGAAGCTTTCTTT. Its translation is CASSFIARGGTEAFF.